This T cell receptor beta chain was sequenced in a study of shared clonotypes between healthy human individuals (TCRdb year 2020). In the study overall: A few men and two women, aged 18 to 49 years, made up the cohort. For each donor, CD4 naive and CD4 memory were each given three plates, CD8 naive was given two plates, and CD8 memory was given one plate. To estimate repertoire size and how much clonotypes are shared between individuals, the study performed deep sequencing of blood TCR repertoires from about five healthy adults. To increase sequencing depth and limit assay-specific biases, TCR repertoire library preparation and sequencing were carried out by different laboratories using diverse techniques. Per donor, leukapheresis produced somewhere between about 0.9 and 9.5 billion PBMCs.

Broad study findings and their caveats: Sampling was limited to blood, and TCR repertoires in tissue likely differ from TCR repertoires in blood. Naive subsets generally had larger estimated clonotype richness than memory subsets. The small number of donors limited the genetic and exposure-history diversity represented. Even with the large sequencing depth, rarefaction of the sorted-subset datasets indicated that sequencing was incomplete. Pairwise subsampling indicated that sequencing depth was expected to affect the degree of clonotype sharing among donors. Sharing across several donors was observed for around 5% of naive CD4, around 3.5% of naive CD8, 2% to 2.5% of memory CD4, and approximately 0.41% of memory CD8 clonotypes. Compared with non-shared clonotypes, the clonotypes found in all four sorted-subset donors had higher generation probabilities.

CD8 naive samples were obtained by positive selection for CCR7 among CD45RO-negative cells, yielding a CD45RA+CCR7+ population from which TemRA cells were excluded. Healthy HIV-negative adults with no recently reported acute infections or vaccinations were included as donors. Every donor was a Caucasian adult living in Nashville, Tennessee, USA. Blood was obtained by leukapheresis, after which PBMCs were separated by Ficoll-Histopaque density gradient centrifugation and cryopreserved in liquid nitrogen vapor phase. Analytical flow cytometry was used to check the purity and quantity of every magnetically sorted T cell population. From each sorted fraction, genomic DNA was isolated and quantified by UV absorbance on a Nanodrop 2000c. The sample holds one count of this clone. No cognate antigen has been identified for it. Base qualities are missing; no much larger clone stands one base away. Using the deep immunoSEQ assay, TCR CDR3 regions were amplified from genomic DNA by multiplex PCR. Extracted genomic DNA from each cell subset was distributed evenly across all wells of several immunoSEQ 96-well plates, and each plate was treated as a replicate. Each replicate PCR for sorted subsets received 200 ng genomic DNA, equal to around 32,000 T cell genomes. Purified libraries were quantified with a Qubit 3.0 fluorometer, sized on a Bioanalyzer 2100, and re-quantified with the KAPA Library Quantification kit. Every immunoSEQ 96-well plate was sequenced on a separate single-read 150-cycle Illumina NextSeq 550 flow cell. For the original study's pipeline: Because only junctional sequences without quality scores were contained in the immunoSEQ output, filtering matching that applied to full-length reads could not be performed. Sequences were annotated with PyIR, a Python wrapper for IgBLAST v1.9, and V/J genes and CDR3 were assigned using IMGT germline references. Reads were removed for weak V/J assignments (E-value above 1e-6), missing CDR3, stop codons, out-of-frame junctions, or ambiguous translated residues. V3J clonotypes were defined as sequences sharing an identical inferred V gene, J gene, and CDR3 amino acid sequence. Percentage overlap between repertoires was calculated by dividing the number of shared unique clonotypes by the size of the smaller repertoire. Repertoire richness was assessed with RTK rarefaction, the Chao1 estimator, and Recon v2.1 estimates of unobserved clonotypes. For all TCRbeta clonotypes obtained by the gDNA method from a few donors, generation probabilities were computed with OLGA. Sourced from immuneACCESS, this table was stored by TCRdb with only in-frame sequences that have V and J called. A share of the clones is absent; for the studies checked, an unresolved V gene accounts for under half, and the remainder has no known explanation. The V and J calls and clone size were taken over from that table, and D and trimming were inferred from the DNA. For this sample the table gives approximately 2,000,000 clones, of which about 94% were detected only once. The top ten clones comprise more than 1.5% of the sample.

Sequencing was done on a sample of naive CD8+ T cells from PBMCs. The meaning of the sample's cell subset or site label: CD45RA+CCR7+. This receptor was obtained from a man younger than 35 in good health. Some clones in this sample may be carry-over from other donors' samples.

The DNA sequence follows: TGTGCCAGCAGTGATCCTGTCTTCTACGAGCAGTACTTC. It translates to CASSDPVFYEQYF. The chain is encoded by TRBV2 joined to TRBJ2-7, with no D gene named confidently. From the germline V gene, CDR1 is SNHLY and CDR2 is FYNNEI. Including cysteine and phenylalanine, the CDR3 has 13 amino acids. Of all the DNA, just the CDR3 is kept, 39 bases in frame from base 1. V was cut back by 3 bases and J by 3 bases, leaving a gap of 9 bases between them. Supplemented by the reference TRBV2 and TRBJ2-7 proteins around the CDR3, the complete variable domain is EPEVTQTPSHQVTQMGQEVILRCVPISNHLYFYWYRQILGQKVEFLVSFYNNEISEKSEIFDDQFSVERPDGSNFTLKIRSTKLEDSAMYFCASSDPVFYEQYFGPGTRLTVT.